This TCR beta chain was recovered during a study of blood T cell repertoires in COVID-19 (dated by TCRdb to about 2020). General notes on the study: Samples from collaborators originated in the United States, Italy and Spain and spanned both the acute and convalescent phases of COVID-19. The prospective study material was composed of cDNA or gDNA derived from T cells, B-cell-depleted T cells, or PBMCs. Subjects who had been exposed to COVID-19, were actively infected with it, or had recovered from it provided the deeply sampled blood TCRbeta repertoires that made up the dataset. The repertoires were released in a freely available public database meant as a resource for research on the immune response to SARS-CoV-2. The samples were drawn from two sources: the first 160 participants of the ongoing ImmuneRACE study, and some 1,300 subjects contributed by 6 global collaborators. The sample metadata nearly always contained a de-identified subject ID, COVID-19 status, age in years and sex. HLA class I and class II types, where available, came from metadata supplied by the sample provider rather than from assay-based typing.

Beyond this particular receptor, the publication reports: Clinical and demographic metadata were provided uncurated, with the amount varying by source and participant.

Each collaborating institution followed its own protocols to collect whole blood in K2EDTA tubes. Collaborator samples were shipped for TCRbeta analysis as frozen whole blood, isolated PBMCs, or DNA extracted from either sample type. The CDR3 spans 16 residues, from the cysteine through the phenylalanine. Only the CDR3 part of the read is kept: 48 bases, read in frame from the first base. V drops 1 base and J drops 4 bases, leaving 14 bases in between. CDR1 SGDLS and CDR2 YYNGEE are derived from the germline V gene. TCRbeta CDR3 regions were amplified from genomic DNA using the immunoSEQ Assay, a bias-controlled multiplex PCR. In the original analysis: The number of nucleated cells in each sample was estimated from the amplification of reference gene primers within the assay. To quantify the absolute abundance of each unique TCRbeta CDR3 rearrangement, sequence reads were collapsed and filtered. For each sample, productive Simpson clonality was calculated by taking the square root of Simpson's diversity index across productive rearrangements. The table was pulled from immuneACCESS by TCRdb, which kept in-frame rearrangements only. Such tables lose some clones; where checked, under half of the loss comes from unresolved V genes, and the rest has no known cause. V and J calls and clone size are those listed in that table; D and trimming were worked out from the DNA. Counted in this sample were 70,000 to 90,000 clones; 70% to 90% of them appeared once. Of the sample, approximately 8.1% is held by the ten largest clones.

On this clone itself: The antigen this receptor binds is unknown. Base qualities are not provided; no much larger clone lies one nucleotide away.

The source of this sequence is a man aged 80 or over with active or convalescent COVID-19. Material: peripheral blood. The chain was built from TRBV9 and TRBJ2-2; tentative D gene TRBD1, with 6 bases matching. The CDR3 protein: CASSVSGDTLTGELFF. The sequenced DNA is TGTGCCAGCAGCGTAAGTGGGGACACCCTCACCGGGGAGCTGTTTTTT.